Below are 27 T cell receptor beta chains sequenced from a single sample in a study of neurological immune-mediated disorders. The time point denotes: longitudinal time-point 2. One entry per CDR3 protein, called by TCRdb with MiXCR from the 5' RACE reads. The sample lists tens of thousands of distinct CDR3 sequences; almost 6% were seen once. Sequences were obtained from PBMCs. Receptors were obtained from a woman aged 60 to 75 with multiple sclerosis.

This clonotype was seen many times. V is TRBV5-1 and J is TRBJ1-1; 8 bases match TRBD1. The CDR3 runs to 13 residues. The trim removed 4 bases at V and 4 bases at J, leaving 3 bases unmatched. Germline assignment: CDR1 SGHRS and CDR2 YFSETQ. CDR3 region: CASSEQGGTEAFF. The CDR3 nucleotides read TGCGCCAGCAGCGAACAGGGGGGCACTGAAGCTTTCTTT.

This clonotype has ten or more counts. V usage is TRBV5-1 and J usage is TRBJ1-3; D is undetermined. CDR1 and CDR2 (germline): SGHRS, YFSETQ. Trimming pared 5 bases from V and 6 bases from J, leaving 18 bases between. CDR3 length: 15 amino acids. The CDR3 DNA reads TGCGCCAGCAGTGTCGGGCCCGCATTTCTAAACACCATATATTTT. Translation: CASSVGPAFLNTIYF.

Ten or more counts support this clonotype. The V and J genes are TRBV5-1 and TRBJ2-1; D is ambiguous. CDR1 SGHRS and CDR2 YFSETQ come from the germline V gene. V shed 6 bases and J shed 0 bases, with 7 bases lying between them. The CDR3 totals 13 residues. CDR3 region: CASKESSYNEQFF. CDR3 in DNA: TGCGCCAGCAAAGAGAGCTCCTACAATGAGCAGTTCTTC. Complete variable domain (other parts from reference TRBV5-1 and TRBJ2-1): KAGVTQTPRYLIKTRGQQVTLSCSPISGHRSVSWYQQTPGQGLQFLFEYFSETQRNKGNFPGRFSGRQFSNSRSEMNVSTLELGDSALYLCASKESSYNEQFFGPGTRLTVL.

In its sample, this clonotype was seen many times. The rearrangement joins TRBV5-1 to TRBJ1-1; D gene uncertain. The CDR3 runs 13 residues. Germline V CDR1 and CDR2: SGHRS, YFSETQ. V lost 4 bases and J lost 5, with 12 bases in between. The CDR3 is CASSRHRVTEAFF. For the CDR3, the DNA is TGCGCCAGCAGCCGGCATAGGGTGACTGAAGCTTTCTTT.

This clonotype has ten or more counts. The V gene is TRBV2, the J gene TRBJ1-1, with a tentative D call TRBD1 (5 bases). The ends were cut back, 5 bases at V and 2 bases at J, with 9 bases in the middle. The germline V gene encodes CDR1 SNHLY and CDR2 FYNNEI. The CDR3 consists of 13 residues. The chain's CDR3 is CASSPGRNTEAFF. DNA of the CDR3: TGTGCCAGCAGTCCGGGACGTAACACTGAAGCTTTCTTT.

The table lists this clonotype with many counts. CDR3 sequence reads: CSGGLPGTYEQYF. CDR3 in DNA: TGCAGTGGGGGACTCCCCGGGACCTACGAGCAGTACTTC. V usage is TRBV20-1 and J usage is TRBJ2-7; maybe TRBD2 (6 bases). CDR1 is DFQATT and CDR2 is SNEGSKA in the germline V gene (reference sequence). There are 13 residues in the CDR3. V was cut by 7 bases and J by 2 bases, with 15 bases left in between.

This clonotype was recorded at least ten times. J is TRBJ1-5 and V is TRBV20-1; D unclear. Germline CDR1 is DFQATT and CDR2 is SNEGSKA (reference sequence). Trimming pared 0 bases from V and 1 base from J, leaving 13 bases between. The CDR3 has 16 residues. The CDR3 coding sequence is TGCAGTGCTAGAGATGGACTCCAAGGAAGCAATCAGCCCCAGCATTTT. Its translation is CSARDGLQGSNQPQHF.

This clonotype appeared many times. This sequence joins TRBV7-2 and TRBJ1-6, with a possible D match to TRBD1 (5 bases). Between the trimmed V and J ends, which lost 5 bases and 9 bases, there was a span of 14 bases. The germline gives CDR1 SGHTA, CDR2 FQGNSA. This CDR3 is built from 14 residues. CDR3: CASSPLQGSSPLHF. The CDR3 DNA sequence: TGTGCCAGCAGCCCGCTCCAGGGAAGTTCACCCCTCCACTTT.

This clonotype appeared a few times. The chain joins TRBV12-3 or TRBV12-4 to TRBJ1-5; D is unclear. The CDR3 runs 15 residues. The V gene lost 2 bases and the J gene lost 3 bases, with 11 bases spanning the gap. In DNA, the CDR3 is TGTGCCAGCAGTTTAAGGTCCGGTTACAATCAGCCCCAGCATTTT. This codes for CASSLRSGYNQPQHF.

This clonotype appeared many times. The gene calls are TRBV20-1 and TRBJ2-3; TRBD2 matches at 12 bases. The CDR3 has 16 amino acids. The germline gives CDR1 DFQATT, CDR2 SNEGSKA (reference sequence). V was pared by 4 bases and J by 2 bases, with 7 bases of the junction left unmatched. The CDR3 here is CSATVTSGGLTDTQYF. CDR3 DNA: TGCAGTGCTACCGTGACTAGCGGGGGACTCACAGATACGCAGTATTTT.

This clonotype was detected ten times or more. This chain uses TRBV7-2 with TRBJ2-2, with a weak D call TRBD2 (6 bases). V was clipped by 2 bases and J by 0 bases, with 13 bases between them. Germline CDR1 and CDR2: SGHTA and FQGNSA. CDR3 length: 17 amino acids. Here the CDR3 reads CASSLSLLATNTGELFF. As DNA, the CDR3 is TGTGCCAGCAGCTTATCACTCCTAGCGACGAACACCGGGGAGCTGTTTTTT.

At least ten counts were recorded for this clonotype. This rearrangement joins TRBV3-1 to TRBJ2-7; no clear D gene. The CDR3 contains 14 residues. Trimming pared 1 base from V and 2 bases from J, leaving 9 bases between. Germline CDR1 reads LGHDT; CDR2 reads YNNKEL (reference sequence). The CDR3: CASSQGGGAYEQYF. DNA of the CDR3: TGTGCCAGCAGCCAAGGAGGCGGAGCCTACGAGCAGTACTTC.

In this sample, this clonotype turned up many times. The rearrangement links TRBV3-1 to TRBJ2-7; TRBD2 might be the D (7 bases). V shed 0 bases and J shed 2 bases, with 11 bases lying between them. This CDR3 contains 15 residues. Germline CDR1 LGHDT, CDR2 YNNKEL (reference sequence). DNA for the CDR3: TGTGCCAGCAGCCAAGAGGGGGGGGGCACCTACGAGCAGTACTTC. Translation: CASSQEGGGTYEQYF.

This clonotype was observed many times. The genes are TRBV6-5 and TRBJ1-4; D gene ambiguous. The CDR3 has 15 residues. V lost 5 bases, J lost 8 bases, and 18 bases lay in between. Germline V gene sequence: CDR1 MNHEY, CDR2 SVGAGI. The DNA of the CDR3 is TGTGCCAGCAGTCCCGGGGAGGCGGAAAAAGAAAAACTGTTTTTT. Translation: CASSPGEAEKEKLFF.

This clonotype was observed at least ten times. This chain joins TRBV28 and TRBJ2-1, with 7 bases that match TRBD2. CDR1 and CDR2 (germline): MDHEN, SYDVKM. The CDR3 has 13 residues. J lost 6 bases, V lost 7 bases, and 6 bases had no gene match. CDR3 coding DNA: TGTGCCAGCATCAAGCGGGGCCTCAATGAGCAGTTCTTC. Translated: CASIKRGLNEQFF.

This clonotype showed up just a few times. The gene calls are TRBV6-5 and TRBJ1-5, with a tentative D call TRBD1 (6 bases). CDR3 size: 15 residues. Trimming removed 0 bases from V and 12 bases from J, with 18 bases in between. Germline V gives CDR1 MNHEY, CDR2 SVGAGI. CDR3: CASSYSTHYRDYQHF. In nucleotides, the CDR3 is TGTGCCAGCAGTTACTCGACCCATTACAGGGATTACCAGCATTTT.

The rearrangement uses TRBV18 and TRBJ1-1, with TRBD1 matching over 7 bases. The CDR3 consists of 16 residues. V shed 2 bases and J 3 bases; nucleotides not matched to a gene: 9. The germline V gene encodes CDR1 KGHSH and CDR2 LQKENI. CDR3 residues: CASSPVLSRGDTEAFF. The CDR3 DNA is TGTGCCAGCTCACCAGTACTGTCCAGGGGGGACACTGAAGCTTTCTTT.

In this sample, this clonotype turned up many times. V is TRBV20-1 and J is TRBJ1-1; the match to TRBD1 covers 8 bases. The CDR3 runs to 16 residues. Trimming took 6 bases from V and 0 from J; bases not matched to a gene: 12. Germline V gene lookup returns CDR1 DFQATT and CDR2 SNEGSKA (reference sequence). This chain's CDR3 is CSAPSGQGLMNTEAFF. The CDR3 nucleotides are TGCAGTGCCCCTTCAGGACAGGGCCTTATGAACACTGAAGCTTTCTTT.

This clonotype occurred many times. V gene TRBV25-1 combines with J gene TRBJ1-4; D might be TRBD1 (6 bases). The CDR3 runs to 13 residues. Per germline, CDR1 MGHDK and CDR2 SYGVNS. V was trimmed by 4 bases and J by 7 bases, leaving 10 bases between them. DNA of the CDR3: TGTGCCAGCAGTGTAACAGGGCTTGAAAAACTGTTTTTT. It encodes CASSVTGLEKLFF.

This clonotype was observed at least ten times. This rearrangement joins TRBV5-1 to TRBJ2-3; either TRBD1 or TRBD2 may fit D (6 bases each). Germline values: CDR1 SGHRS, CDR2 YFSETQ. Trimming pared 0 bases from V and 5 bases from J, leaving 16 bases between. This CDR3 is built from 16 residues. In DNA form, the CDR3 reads TGCGCCAGCAGCTTGGTTTTGACGGGGGCGGGAGATACGCAGTATTTT. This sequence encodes CASSLVLTGAGDTQYF.

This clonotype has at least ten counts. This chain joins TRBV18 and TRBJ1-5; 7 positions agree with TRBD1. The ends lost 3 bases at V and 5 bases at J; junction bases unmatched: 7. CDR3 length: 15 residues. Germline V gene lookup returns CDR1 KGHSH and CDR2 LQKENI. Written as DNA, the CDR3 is TGTGCCAGCTCACCCCTAAACAGGGGCGATCAGCCCCAGCATTTT. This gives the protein CASSPLNRGDQPQHF.

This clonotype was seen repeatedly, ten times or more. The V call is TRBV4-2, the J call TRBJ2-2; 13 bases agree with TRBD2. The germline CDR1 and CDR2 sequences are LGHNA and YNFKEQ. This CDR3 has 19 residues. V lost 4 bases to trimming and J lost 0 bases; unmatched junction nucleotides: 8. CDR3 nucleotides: TGTGCCAGCAGCCTTAGGACTAGCGGGGGTGCAGCGAACACCGGGGAGCTGTTTTTT. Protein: CASSLRTSGGAANTGELFF.

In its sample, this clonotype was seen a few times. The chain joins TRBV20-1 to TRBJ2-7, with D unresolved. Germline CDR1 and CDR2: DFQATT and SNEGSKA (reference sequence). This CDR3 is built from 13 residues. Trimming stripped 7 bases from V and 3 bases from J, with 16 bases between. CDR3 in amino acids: CSVGGVDYYEQYF. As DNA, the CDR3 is TGCAGTGTCGGCGGCGTGGATTACTACGAGCAGTACTTC.

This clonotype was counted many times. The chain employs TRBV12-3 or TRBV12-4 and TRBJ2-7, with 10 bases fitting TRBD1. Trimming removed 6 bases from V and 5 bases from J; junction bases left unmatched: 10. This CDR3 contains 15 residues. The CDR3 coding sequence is TGTGCCAGCAGCCCCCGGACAGGGGGAGCCGACGAGCAGTACTTC. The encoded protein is CASSPRTGGADEQYF.

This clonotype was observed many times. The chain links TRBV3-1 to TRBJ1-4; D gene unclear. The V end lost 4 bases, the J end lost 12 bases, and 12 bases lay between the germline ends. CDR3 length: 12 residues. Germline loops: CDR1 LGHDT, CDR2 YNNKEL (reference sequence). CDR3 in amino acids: CASSPSWGELFF. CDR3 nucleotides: TGTGCCAGCAGCCCGAGTTGGGGAGAACTGTTTTTT.

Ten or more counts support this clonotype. CDR3 sequence: CATSDPGTASNEQFF. The CDR3 region has the DNA TGTGCCACCAGTGACCCCGGGACAGCATCCAATGAGCAGTTCTTC. The rearrangement uses TRBV24-1 and TRBJ2-1; 7 positions agree with TRBD1. This CDR3 region has 15 residues. Germline V gene sequence: CDR1 KGHDR, CDR2 SFDVKD. V was clipped by 4 bases and J by 6 bases; unmatched bases: 8.

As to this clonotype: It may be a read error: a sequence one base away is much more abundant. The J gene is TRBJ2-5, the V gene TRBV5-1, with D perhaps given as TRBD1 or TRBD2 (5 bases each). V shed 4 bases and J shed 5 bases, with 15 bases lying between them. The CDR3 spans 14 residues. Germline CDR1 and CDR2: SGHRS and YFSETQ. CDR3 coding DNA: TGCGCCAGCAGCCACCGGGATGGGACGGAGACCCAGTACTTC. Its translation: CASSHRDGTETQYF.